Listed here is a single T cell receptor beta chain. Its antigen is unidentified. The authors extracted RNA and reverse transcribed it into cDNA as the sequencing template. Assay used: immunoSEQ multiplex PCR; TCRdb lists only in-frame clones, some missing. The sample includes some 190,000 clones, roughly 60% of them seen just once. This entry comes from a study of CD8+ T cells in alopecia areata. For the study at large: It was oral tofacitinib, at 5 to 10 mg twice daily, that treated patients received. Treated patients received severity scores based on the percentage of scalp area affected.

Stated treatment: oral pan-JAK inhibitor, 5-10 mg twice daily. In alopecia areata patients, both lesional scalp punch biopsies and peripheral blood were collected. The CDR3 runs to 11 residues. In germline, CDR1 is SGHAT, CDR2 FQNNGV. The V gene lost 0 bases and the J gene lost 6 bases, with 2 bases spanning the gap. Whole-study findings and limits: On tofacitinib, scalp clonality and expanded CD8+ clones among top 100 fell significantly.

The clonotype originates from a human donor with alopecia areata. Here the sequenced sample was CD4+ T cells sorted from blood, taken at week 24, from a patient treated with tofacitinib. This chain connects TRBV11-2 to TRBJ2-5; D uncertain. The CDR3 spells CASSLEKTQYF. CDR3 DNA: TGTGCCAGCAGCTTAGAAAAGACCCAGTACTTC.